The clone carrying this T cell receptor beta chain was recorded a few times. Its antigen is not known. The germline gene is not matched at one end of the junction; a read error may be the cause. The germline gives CDR1 DFQATT, CDR2 SNEGSKA (reference sequence). This CDR3 is built from 17 residues. This sample is part of a study of post-analysis software for immune sequencing data. Presence of unique molecular identifiers characterized the TCR beta cDNA libraries. It was from about 0.98 to 11 million T cells that approximately 500,000 cDNA molecules came. TCRdb passed the PCR reads through MiXCR, listing each CDR3 protein once. In the table there are roughly 870,000 distinct CDR3 sequences, roughly 50% of which are singletons. Study-level points and caveats: When compared against controls, multiple sclerosis patients showed significantly lower normalized Chao1 diversity. Roughly five TRBV segments were significantly more frequent in patients than in controls. TRBV5-6, TRBV5-1 and TRBV20-1 were among these segments.

This chain links TRBV20-1 with TRBJ2-5, with 13 bases fitting TRBD2. The clonotype was recovered from a girl under 18 with multiple sclerosis. The sample comprised blood. CDR3 region: CSASRLAGGPYQETLYF. CDR3 sequence (DNA): TGCAGTGCGAGCCGACTAGCGGGAGGCCCGTACCAAGAGACCCTGTACTTC.